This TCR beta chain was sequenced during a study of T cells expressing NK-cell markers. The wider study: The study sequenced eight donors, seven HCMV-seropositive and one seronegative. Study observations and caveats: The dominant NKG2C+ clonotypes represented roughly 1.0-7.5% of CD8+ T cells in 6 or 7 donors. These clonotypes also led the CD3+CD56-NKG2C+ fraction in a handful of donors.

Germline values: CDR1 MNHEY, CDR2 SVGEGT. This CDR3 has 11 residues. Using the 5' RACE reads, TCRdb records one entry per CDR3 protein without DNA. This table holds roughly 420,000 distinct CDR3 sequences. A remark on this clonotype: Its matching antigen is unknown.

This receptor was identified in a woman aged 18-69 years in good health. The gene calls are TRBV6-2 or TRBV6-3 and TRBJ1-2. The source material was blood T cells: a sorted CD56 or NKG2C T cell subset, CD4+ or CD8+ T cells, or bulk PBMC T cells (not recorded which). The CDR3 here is CASSYVAGYTF.